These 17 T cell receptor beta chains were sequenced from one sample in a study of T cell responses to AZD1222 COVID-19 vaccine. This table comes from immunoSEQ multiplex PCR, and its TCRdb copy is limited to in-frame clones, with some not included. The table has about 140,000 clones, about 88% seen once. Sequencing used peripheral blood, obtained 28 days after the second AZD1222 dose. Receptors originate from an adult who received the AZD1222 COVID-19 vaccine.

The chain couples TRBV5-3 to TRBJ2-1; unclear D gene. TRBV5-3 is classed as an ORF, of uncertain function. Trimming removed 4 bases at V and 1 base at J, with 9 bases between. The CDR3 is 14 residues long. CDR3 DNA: TGTGCCAGAAGCATTGACGGGTCCTACAATGAGCAGTTCTTC. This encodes CARSIDGSYNEQFF.

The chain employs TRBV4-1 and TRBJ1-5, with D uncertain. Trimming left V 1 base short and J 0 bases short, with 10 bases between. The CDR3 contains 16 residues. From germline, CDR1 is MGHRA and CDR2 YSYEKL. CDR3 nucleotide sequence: TGCGCCAGCAGCCAAGTGCCCGGGAATAGCAATCAGCCCCAGCATTTT. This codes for CASSQVPGNSNQPQHF.

In nucleotides, the CDR3 is TGTGCCAGCAGCTTAGCCGGGGAGCTAAGAGATACGCAGTATTTT. This translates into CASSLAGELRDTQYF. The genes are TRBV11-1 and TRBJ2-3; a weak D match, TRBD2 (5 bases). The CDR3 consists of 15 residues. Looked up from germline, CDR1 is SGHAT and CDR2 is FQDESV (reference sequence). The V and J ends lost 0 bases and 5 bases respectively, with 12 bases between them.

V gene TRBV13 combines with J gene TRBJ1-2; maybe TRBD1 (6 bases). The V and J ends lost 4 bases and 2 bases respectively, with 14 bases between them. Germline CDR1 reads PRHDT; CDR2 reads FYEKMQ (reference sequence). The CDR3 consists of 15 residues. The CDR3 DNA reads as TGTGCCAGCAGCTCCCCGGCGGGGGCAAACTATGGCTACACCTTC. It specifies CASSSPAGANYGYTF. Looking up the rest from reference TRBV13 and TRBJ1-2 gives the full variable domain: AAGVIQSPRHLIKEKRETATLKCYPIPRHDTVYWYQQGPGQDPQFLISFYEKMQSDKGSIPDRFSAQQFSDYHSELNMSSLELGDSALYFCASSSPAGANYGYTFGSGTRLTVV.

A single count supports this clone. The CDR3 nucleotides are TGTGCCAGCAGGTCTGACAGGGTTGAGCAGTTCTTC. Its translation is CASRSDRVEQFF. V and J are TRBV27 and TRBJ2-1; 7 bases fit TRBD1. J was trimmed by 9 bases and V by 6 bases; bases with no gene match: 5. In germline, CDR1 is MNHEY, CDR2 SMNVEV (reference sequence). The CDR3 spans 12 residues.

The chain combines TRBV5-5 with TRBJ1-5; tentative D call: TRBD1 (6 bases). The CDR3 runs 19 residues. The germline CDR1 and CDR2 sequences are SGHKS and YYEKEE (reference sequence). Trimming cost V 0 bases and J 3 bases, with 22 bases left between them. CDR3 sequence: CASSLVLLSGGANNQPQHF. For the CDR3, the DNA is TGTGCCAGCAGCTTGGTCTTGTTGTCTGGGGGCGCGAACAATCAGCCCCAGCATTTT.

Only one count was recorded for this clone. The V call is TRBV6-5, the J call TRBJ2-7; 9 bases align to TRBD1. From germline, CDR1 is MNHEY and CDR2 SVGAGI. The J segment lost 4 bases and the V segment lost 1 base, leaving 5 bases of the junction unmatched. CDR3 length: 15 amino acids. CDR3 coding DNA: TGTGCCAGCAGTTACTTTTTGGGGACAGGGTACGAGCAGTACTTC. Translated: CASSYFLGTGYEQYF.

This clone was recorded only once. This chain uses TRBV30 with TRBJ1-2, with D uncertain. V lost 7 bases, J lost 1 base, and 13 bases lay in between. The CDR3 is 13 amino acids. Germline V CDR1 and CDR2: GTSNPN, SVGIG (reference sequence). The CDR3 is CAYRRRVNYGYTF. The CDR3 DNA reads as TGTGCCTACCGGAGACGGGTTAACTATGGCTACACCTTC.

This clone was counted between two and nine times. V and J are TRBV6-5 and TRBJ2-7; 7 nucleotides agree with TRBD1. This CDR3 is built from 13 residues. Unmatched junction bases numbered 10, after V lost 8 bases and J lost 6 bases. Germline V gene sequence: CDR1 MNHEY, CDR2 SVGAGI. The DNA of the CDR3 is TGTGCCAGCTCCTTTGACAGGGAAGGCGAGCAGTACTTC. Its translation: CASSFDREGEQYF.

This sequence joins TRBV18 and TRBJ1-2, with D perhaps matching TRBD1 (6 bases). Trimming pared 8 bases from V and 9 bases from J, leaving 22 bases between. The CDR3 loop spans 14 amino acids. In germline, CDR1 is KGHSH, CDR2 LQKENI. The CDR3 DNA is TGTGCCAGCGCGAACGGTCAGGGGTATTGGAGCTACACCTTC. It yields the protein CASANGQGYWSYTF.

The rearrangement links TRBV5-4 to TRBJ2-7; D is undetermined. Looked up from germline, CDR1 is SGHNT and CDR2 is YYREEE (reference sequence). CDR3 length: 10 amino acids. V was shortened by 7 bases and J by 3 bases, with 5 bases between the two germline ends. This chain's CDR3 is CASGDYEQYF. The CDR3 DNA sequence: TGTGCCAGCGGCGACTACGAGCAGTACTTC.

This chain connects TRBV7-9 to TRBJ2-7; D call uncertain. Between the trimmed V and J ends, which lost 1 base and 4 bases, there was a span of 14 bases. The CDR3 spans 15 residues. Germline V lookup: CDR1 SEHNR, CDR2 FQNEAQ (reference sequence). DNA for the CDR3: TGTGCCAGCAGCTTAGTTCTGGGGATAAAGTACGAGCAGTACTTC. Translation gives CASSLVLGIKYEQYF.

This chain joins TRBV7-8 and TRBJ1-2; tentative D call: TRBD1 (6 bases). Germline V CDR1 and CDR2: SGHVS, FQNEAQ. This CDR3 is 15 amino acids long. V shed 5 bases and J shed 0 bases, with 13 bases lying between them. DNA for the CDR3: TGTGCCAGCAGCACCCCAGGGACATCTAACTATGGCTACACCTTC. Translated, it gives CASSTPGTSNYGYTF.

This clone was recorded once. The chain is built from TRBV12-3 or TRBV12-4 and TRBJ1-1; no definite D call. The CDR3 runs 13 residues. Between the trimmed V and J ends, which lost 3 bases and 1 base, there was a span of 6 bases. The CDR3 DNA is TGTGCCAGCAGTTTTGGCCAGAACACTGAAGCTTTCTTT. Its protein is CASSFGQNTEAFF.

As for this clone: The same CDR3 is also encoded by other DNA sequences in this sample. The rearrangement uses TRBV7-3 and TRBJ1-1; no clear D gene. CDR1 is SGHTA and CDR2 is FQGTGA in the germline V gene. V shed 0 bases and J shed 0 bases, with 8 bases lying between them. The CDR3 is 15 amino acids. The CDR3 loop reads CASSLTRGMNTEAFF. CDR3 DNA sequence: TGTGCCAGCAGCTTAACCCGTGGGATGAACACTGAAGCTTTCTTT. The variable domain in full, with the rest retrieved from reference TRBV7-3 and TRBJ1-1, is GAGVSQTPSNKVTEKGKYVELRCDPISGHTALYWYRQSLGQGPEFLIYFQGTGAADDSGLPNDRFFAVRPEGSVSTLKIQRTERGDSAVYLCASSLTRGMNTEAFFGQGTRLTVV.

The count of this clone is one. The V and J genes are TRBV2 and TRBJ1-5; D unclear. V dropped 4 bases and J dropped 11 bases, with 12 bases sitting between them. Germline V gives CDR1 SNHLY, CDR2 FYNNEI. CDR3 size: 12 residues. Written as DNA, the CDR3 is TGTGCCAGCAGTGTTATAGAGGGAGCCCAGCATTTT. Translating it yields CASSVIEGAQHF.

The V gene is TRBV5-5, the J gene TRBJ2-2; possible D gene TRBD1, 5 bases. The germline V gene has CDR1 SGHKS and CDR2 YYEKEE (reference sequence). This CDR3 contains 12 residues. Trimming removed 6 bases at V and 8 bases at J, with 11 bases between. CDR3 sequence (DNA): TGTGCCAGCAAACAATCAGGGGGGGAGCTGTTTTTT. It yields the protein CASKQSGGELFF.